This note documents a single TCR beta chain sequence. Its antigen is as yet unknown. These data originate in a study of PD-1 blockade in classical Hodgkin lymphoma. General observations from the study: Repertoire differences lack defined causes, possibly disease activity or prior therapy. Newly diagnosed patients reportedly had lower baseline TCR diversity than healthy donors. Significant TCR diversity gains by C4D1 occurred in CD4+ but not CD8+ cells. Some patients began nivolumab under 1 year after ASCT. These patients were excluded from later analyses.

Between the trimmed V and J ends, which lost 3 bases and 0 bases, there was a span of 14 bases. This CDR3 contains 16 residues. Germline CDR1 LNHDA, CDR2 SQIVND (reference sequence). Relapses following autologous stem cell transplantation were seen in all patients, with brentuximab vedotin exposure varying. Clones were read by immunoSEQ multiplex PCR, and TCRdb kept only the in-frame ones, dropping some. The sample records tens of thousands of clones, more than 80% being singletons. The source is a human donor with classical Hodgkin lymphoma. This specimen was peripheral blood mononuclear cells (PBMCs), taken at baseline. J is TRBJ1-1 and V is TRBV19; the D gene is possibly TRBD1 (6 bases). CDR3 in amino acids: CASSIGQLSMNTEAFF. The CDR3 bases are TGTGCCAGTAGTATTGGACAGCTATCGATGAACACTGAAGCTTTCTTT.